The 22 T cell receptor beta chains below were found in one sample sequenced in a study of Ad26.COV2.S vaccination and SARS-CoV-2 variants. The treatment was: roughly 19 received Ad26.COV2.S at low or high dose, single or two shots; 5 received placebo; per-sample allocation not given. Sampling occurred on day 63 after the first vaccine or placebo injection. Sequencing used immunoSEQ multiplex PCR; TCRdb keeps in-frame clones, though not all of them. The table lists about 680,000 clones, roughly 90% of them singletons. The specimen comprised peripheral blood, sampled in a trial of Ad26.COV2.S vaccine versus placebo. The receptors were gathered from a person between 18 and 65 years old who received the Ad26.COV2.S COVID-19 vaccine or a placebo.

The chain employs TRBV7-2 and TRBJ1-2, with D maybe TRBD1 (6 bases). Trimming removed 8 bases from V and 2 bases from J, with 12 bases in between. Germline lookup yields CDR1 SGHTA and CDR2 FQGNSA. The CDR3 totals 13 residues. The CDR3 DNA reads as TGTGCCAGCCTCCGGACAGCGAACTATGGCTACACCTTC. Translated: CASLRTANYGYTF.

The chain is built from TRBV27 and TRBJ2-7; 8 nucleotides line up with TRBD2. The V gene's germline CDR1 is MNHEY and CDR2 SMNVEV (reference sequence). V was pared by 0 bases and J by 2 bases, with 3 bases of the junction left unmatched. This CDR3 comprises 15 residues. CDR3 in DNA: TGTGCCAGCAGTTTATCCGCGGGGGGCGCCTACGAGCAGTACTTC. Residues: CASSLSAGGAYEQYF.

The chain is built from TRBV9 and TRBJ2-6; D is unclear. This CDR3 region has 15 residues. V dropped 3 bases and J dropped 3 bases, with 10 bases sitting between them. Germline V CDR1 and CDR2: SGDLS, YYNGEE. As DNA, the CDR3 is TGTGCCAGCAGCGGCGGCCCGTTTGGGGCCAACGTCCTGACTTTC. Its protein product is CASSGGPFGANVLTF.

The chain combines TRBV30 with TRBJ1-4; D unresolved. CDR3 length: 14 amino acids. The V end was cut by 4 bases, the J end by 0 bases, with 9 bases between. In germline, CDR1 is GTSNPN, CDR2 SVGIG (reference sequence). CDR3 nucleotide sequence: TGTGCCTGGAAAGTCGGAGCAACTAATGAAAAACTGTTTTTT. Translating gives CAWKVGATNEKLFF.

This chain uses TRBV7-9 with TRBJ2-5; 12 nucleotides align to TRBD2. Germline V gene data show CDR1 as SEHNR and CDR2 as FQNEAQ (reference sequence). The CDR3 length is 14 residues. V was clipped by 5 bases and J by 5 bases; unmatched bases: 3. In DNA, the CDR3 is TGTGCCAGCAGCCCTGGGACTAGCGGGGAGACCCAGTACTTC. This gives the protein CASSPGTSGETQYF.

This clone occurred once. This chain links TRBV29-1 with TRBJ2-5, with D uncertain. This CDR3 spans 13 amino acids. V was shortened by 4 bases and J by 5 bases, with 14 bases between the two germline ends. Per the germline V gene, CDR1 is SQVTM and CDR2 is ANQGSEA. The chain's CDR3 is CSVAPDARETQYF. The CDR3 nucleotides are TGCAGCGTTGCCCCGGACGCGCGGGAGACCCAGTACTTC.

Here the CDR3 reads CASSTTGQGADGELFF. The CDR3, as DNA: TGTGCCAGTAGTACCACAGGGCAGGGGGCGGACGGGGAGCTGTTTTTT. The chain combines TRBV19 with TRBJ2-2; TRBD1 agrees at 8 bases. CDR1 LNHDA and CDR2 SQIVND come from the germline V gene (reference sequence). The CDR3 loop spans 16 amino acids. With 4 bases clipped from V and 7 bases from J, the junction kept 11 bases outside the gene matches.

In regard to this clone: Other DNA sequences from this sample encode an identical CDR3 as well. The chain carries TRBV7-9 and TRBJ2-3, with D tentatively TRBD2 (5 bases). Trimming took off 1 base at V and 6 bases at J, with 5 bases between the two ends. Germline assignment: CDR1 SEHNR and CDR2 FQNEAQ (reference sequence). The CDR3 covers 12 residues. The CDR3 region has the DNA TGTGCCAGCAGCTTAGTAGCGGATACGCAGTATTTT. Translated, it gives CASSLVADTQYF. Filled out from reference TRBV7-9 and TRBJ2-3, the complete variable domain reads DTGVSQNPRHKITKRGQNVTFRCDPISEHNRLYWYRQTLGQGPEFLTYFQNEAQLEKSRLLSDRFSAERPKGSFSTLEIQRTEQGDSAMYLCASSLVADTQYFGPGTRLTVL.

The chain carries TRBV5-1 and TRBJ1-4; 8 nucleotides match TRBD1. The germline V gene encodes CDR1 SGHRS and CDR2 YFSETQ. The V gene end was trimmed by 1 base and the J gene end by 4 bases; junction bases not matched to a gene: 3. This CDR3 is built from 15 residues. CDR3 loop: CASSLQGAGNEKLFF. The DNA for the CDR3 is TGCGCCAGCAGCTTGCAGGGGGCCGGTAATGAAAAACTGTTTTTT.

With regard to this clone: Other nucleotide sequences in the sample specify the same CDR3. The rearrangement joins TRBV20-1 to TRBJ1-5; the D is unclear. V gave up 5 bases and J gave up 6 bases, with 2 bases separating them. This CDR3 comprises 9 residues. The germline gives CDR1 DFQATT, CDR2 SNEGSKA (reference sequence). The CDR3 DNA is TGCAGTGCTGGTCAGCCCCAGCATTTT. This translates into CSAGQPQHF.

This clone was observed once. The genes are TRBV11-1 and TRBJ2-1; TRBD2 agrees at 10 bases. Germline values: CDR1 SGHAT, CDR2 FQDESV (reference sequence). V shed 6 bases, J shed 4 bases, and the junction held 3 bases outside the gene matches. The CDR3 length is 14 residues. This chain's CDR3 is CASRGLASYNEQFF. The CDR3 bases are TGTGCCAGCAGGGGACTAGCGAGTTACAATGAGCAGTTCTTC.

The V call is TRBV9, the J call TRBJ2-3, with 10 bases fitting TRBD1. This CDR3 is 15 amino acids long. Germline CDR1 and CDR2: SGDLS and YYNGEE. The junction had 6 bases not matched to a gene; V was cut back by 6 bases and J by 2 bases. The CDR3 sequence: CASTPTGGLTDTQYF. DNA of the CDR3: TGTGCCAGCACGCCGACAGGGGGCCTCACAGATACGCAGTATTTT. Based on the CDR3 plus reference TRBV9 and TRBJ2-3, the full variable domain is DSGVTQTPKHLITATGQRVTLRCSPRSGDLSVYWYQQSLDQGLQFLIQYYNGEERAKGNILERFSAQQFPDLHSELNLSSLELGDSALYFCASTPTGGLTDTQYFGPGTRLTVL.

This chain uses TRBV5-1 with TRBJ1-6; D might be TRBD1 (6 bases). Germline lookup yields CDR1 SGHRS and CDR2 YFSETQ. V was pared by 0 bases and J by 11 bases, with 9 bases between. CDR3 length equals 13 residues. The CDR3 protein is CASSLDGGPPLHF. CDR3 nucleotides: TGCGCCAGCAGCTTGGATGGGGGCCCACCCCTCCACTTT.

The rearrangement uses TRBV7-2 and TRBJ1-1; tentative D call: TRBD1 (6 bases). CDR1 is SGHTA and CDR2 is FQGNSA in the germline V gene. The ends were cut back, 1 base at V and 5 bases at J, with 11 bases in the middle. The CDR3 runs to 14 residues. CDR3 bases: TGTGCCAGCAGCTTAGGAGGGGGGCCGACTGAAGCTTTCTTT. Protein sequence: CASSLGGGPTEAFF.

Only one count was recorded for this clone. V usage is TRBV11-2 and J usage is TRBJ1-1; no firm D call. The CDR3 loop spans 13 amino acids. V was shortened by 1 base and J by 8 bases, with 11 bases between the two germline ends. The germline CDR1 and CDR2 sequences are SGHAT and FQNNGV. The CDR3 protein is CASSLVAGGEAFF. In nucleotides, the CDR3 is TGTGCCAGCAGCTTAGTGGCAGGAGGAGAAGCTTTCTTT.

V gene TRBV2 combines with J gene TRBJ1-1; no clear D. The CDR3 totals 13 residues. The germline CDR1 and CDR2 sequences are SNHLY and FYNNEI. The V gene lost 4 bases and the J gene lost 6 bases, with 12 bases spanning the gap. The chain's CDR3 is CASSAQPGAEAFF. In nucleotides, the CDR3 is TGTGCCAGCAGTGCACAGCCAGGCGCTGAAGCTTTCTTT.

This clone was counted a few times. The identical CDR3 is also encoded by other nucleotide sequences in the sample. The V and J genes are TRBV18 and TRBJ2-1; no clear D. CDR1 is KGHSH and CDR2 is LQKENI in the germline V gene. V lost 2 bases to trimming and J lost 5 bases, with 4 bases between them. The length of the CDR3 is 12 residues. CDR3 nucleotide sequence: TGTGCCAGCTCACCAGCCGACAATGAGCAGTTCTTC. This codes for CASSPADNEQFF.

The V and J genes are TRBV5-6 and TRBJ2-2; TRBD1 matches at 12 bases. V dropped 4 bases and J dropped 2; count of bases not matched to a gene: 6. The CDR3 runs to 17 residues. CDR1 is SGHDT, CDR2 YYEEEE, per germline. As DNA, the CDR3 is TGTGCCAGCAGCGCCGGGACAGGGGGCTTCAACACCGGGGAGCTGTTTTTT. The encoded protein is CASSAGTGGFNTGELFF.

The chain is built from TRBV19 and TRBJ1-5; D gene unclear. Looked up from germline, CDR1 is LNHDA and CDR2 is SQIVND (reference sequence). V shed 5 bases and J shed 3 bases, with 14 bases lying between them. This CDR3 spans 15 amino acids. The chain's CDR3 is CASSPHSFLNQPQHF. In DNA form, the CDR3 reads TGTGCCAGTAGTCCCCACAGCTTCCTCAATCAGCCCCAGCATTTT.

This clone has only a few counts. The chain employs TRBV7-3 and TRBJ1-5, with 9 positions matching TRBD1. The germline gives CDR1 SGHTA, CDR2 FQGTGA. The CDR3 loop spans 14 amino acids. Germline trimming cut 5 bases from V and 6 bases from J; bases unmatched to any gene: 5. DNA for the CDR3: TGTGCCAGCAGCGCAACAGGGGGCAGTCAGCCCCAGCATTTT. Amino acid sequence: CASSATGGSQPQHF. The full variable domain, with the rest looked up from reference TRBV7-3 and TRBJ1-5, is GAGVSQTPSNKVTEKGKYVELRCDPISGHTALYWYRQSLGQGPEFLIYFQGTGAADDSGLPNDRFFAVRPEGSVSTLKIQRTERGDSAVYLCASSATGGSQPQHFGDGTRLSIL.

The genes are TRBV9 and TRBJ2-2; D ambiguous. Germline values: CDR1 SGDLS, CDR2 YYNGEE. The CDR3 contains 19 residues. The ends were cut back, 0 bases at V and 0 bases at J, with 18 bases in the middle. The CDR3 reads CASSVVARKINPNTGELFF. DNA of the CDR3: TGTGCCAGCAGCGTAGTTGCCAGGAAGATAAACCCGAACACCGGGGAGCTGTTTTTT.

The CDR3 spells CASGLRENYGYTF. The CDR3 DNA reads as TGTGCTAGTGGTTTGCGGGAGAACTATGGCTACACCTTC. This chain joins TRBV12-5 and TRBJ1-2; D is undetermined. V was cut by 2 bases and J by 2 bases, with 6 bases left in between. CDR1 and CDR2 (germline): LGHNT, FRNRAP. CDR3 size: 13 residues.